Following are 18 T cell receptor beta chains from one sample sequenced in a study of memory CD4+ T cells and cytomegalovirus serostatus. Profiled with immunoSEQ multiplex PCR; TCRdb holds only in-frame clones, not every one. The data show under 85,000 clones, with roughly 78% seen just once and 2% to 3% held by the top ten. The sort gate was single viable CD3+CD4+CD8-CD45RO+ cells for memory CD4+ T cells. Sample: memory CD4+ T cells from blood. Receptors were obtained from an adult in good health and CMV-seropositive.

This clone turned up a few times. The rearrangement links TRBV7-2 to TRBJ2-2; no definite D call. Germline CDR1 is SGHTA and CDR2 is FQGNSA. CDR3 size: 12 residues. Deletions cut 4 bases from V and 2 bases from J, with 2 bases between. The CDR3 spells CASSYNTGELFF. The CDR3 DNA follows: TGTGCCAGCAGCTATAACACCGGGGAGCTGTTTTTT.

This clone was counted once. The CDR3 reads CASSQGRVGATYNEQFF. The CDR3 bases are TGCGCCAGCAGCCAAGGCAGGGTGGGCGCGACCTACAATGAGCAGTTCTTC. The chain is built from TRBV4-3 and TRBJ2-1; TRBD1 might be the D (5 bases). The germline V gene has CDR1 LGHNA and CDR2 YSLEER. This CDR3 is 17 amino acids long. V lost 1 base and J 2 bases, leaving 15 bases between the germline ends.

A single count supports this clone. This chain joins TRBV10-3 and TRBJ2-7; D not resolved. Germline values: CDR1 ENHRY, CDR2 SYGVKD. The V end was cut by 3 bases, the J end by 6 bases, with 6 bases between. This CDR3 region has 11 residues. The CDR3 DNA reads as TGTGCCATCAGTGATATAGGCGAGCAGTACTTC. Protein product: CAISDIGEQYF.

The gene calls are TRBV11-1 and TRBJ2-5; D is uncertain. The germline gives CDR1 SGHAT, CDR2 FQDESV (reference sequence). V was cut by 5 bases and J by 0 bases, with 4 bases left in between. CDR3 length: 12 residues. CDR3 region: CASSPNQETQYF. The CDR3 nucleotides read TGTGCCAGCAGCCCAAACCAAGAGACCCAGTACTTC.

This clone turned up a few times. This rearrangement joins TRBV10-3 to TRBJ1-1; D might be TRBD1 (6 bases). CDR1 ENHRY and CDR2 SYGVKD come from the germline V gene. The CDR3 contains 13 residues. Trimming took off 7 bases at V and 5 bases at J, with 14 bases between the two ends. The CDR3 DNA reads TGTGCCATCACCACCCCAGGGGTAACTGAAGCTTTCTTT. Protein sequence: CAITTPGVTEAFF.

This rearrangement joins TRBV28 to TRBJ2-5; 7 bases are a match to TRBD1. J lost 5 bases, V lost 5 bases, and 8 bases had no gene match. Germline V gene data show CDR1 as MDHEN and CDR2 as SYDVKM. This CDR3 has 14 amino acids. The CDR3: CASSRWDSLETQYF. For the CDR3, the DNA is TGTGCCAGCAGTCGGTGGGACAGCCTGGAGACCCAGTACTTC.

V gene TRBV9 combines with J gene TRBJ1-2, with D perhaps TRBD1 (6 bases). Germline V CDR1 and CDR2: SGDLS, YYNGEE. Between the trimmed V and J ends, which lost 3 bases and 4 bases, there was a span of 22 bases. This CDR3 is built from 17 residues. The DNA for the CDR3 is TGTGCCAGCAGCGCGGGGGGGGACACCCCACAGGGCTATGGCTACACCTTC. Its translation is CASSAGGDTPQGYGYTF.

The chain joins TRBV10-1 to TRBJ2-5; 10 bases align to TRBD2. The junction had 5 bases not matched to a gene; V was cut back by 3 bases and J by 1 base. This CDR3 has 16 amino acids. Germline CDR1 reads WNHNN; CDR2 reads SYGVQD (reference sequence). CDR3 loop: CASSEKASGGQETQYF. CDR3 DNA sequence: TGCGCCAGCAGTGAAAAGGCTAGCGGGGGCCAAGAGACCCAGTACTTC.

The chain carries TRBV7-6 and TRBJ2-5, with D possibly called TRBD1 or TRBD2 (5 bases each). V was shortened by 5 bases and J by 4 bases, with 14 bases between the two germline ends. The CDR3 contains 14 residues. CDR1 is SGHVS, CDR2 FNYEAQ, per germline. The CDR3 loop is CASSLAGSPETQYF. In DNA, the CDR3 is TGTGCCAGCAGCCTGGCAGGGAGTCCAGAGACCCAGTACTTC.

The chain employs TRBV19 and TRBJ2-7; D may be TRBD2 (5 bases). This CDR3 has 13 amino acids. Germline CDR1 is LNHDA and CDR2 is SQIVND (reference sequence). Trimming pared 4 bases from V and 3 bases from J, leaving 10 bases between. The CDR3 DNA reads as TGTGCCAGTAGTAGGGGAGTGGGCTACGAGCAGTACGTC. It specifies CASSRGVGYEQYV.

The J gene is TRBJ1-4, the V gene TRBV30; no firm D call. Germline CDR1 GTSNPN, CDR2 SVGIG (reference sequence). CDR3 size: 16 residues. V lost 0 bases, J lost 0 bases, and 11 bases lay in between. CDR3 DNA: TGTGCCTGGAGTGTCTTATGGGGTGCAACTAATGAAAAACTGTTTTTT. This codes for CAWSVLWGATNEKLFF.

The chain employs TRBV6-5 and TRBJ1-3; no clear D gene. Germline V gene lookup returns CDR1 MNHEY and CDR2 SVGAGI. CDR3 size: 16 residues. With 4 bases removed from V and 2 bases from J, the gap between germline ends came to 15 bases. The CDR3 DNA follows: TGTGCCAGCAGTTCCCCTCCAGCGTCTACTGGAAACACCATATATTTT. Translation: CASSSPPASTGNTIYF.

This clone turned up a few times. At one end the junction does not follow the germline gene, possibly because of a read error. J is TRBJ2-7 and V is TRBV2; D possibly matches TRBD1 or TRBD2 (5 bases each). The CDR3 runs 11 residues. The V gene's germline CDR1 is SNHLY and CDR2 FYNNEI. DNA of the CDR3: TGTGCCAGCAGTGTTAGGTGGGACGCGGACTTC. Encoded protein: CASSVRWDADF.

The rearrangement links TRBV30 to TRBJ2-3; D unclear. The V gene lost 4 bases and the J gene lost 9 bases, with 17 bases spanning the gap. Germline assignment: CDR1 GTSNPN and CDR2 SVGIG (reference sequence). CDR3 length: 13 amino acids. CDR3 coding DNA: TGTGCCTGGAATGTGAGGACCTTTGGAACGCAGTATTTT. The encoded protein is CAWNVRTFGTQYF.

In its sample, this clone was seen once. The chain links TRBV19 to TRBJ2-1; TRBD2 matches 9 bases. J lost 9 bases, V lost 3 bases, and 6 bases had no gene match. This CDR3 is built from 14 residues. CDR1 and CDR2 from the germline V gene are LNHDA and SQIVND (reference sequence). The CDR3 DNA follows: TGTGCCAGTAGTATTCTAGCGGGAAAGGGTGAGCAGTTCTTC. As protein: CASSILAGKGEQFF.

This chain links TRBV5-5 with TRBJ2-5; the D call may be TRBD1 or TRBD2 (6 bases each). Germline V gene data show CDR1 as SGHKS and CDR2 as YYEKEE (reference sequence). This CDR3 has 14 amino acids. V was cut by 6 bases and J by 2 bases, with 14 bases left in between. The CDR3 region has the DNA TGTGCCAGCAACCCAGGAGGGGGGCAAGAGACCCAGTACTTC. It yields the protein CASNPGGGQETQYF. Filled out from reference TRBV5-5 and TRBJ2-5, the complete variable domain reads DAGVTQSPTHLIKTRGQQVTLRCSPISGHKSVSWYQQVLGQGPQFIFQYYEKEERGRGNFPDRFSARQFPNYSSELNVNALLLGDSALYLCASNPGGGQETQYFGPGTRLLVL.

V usage is TRBV27 and J usage is TRBJ1-1; TRBD1 might be the D (6 bases). From germline, CDR1 is MNHEY and CDR2 SMNVEV (reference sequence). V was trimmed by 8 bases and J by 1 base, leaving 14 bases between them. CDR3 length equals 14 residues. In DNA form, the CDR3 reads TGTGCCAGCGTGGCTGGGACACGGAACACTGAAGCTTTCTTT. Translating it yields CASVAGTRNTEAFF.

The CDR3 is CASSVTGTGDTEAFF. CDR3 nucleotide sequence: TGTGCCAGCAGCGTAACCGGGACAGGGGACACTGAAGCTTTCTTT. The chain has TRBV9 and TRBJ1-1; TRBD1 matches at 10 bases. This CDR3 has 15 residues. The V and J ends lost 1 base and 3 bases, in that order; junction bases with no gene match: 3. In germline, CDR1 is SGDLS, CDR2 YYNGEE.